The 27 T cell receptor beta chains reported below all come from one sample, sequenced in a study of cytomegalovirus exposure and HLA in healthy donors. PCR involved 60 Vbeta and 13 Jbeta primers. TCRdb's copy holds only in-frame clones and misses some; the assay was immunoSEQ multiplex PCR. Counted here are tens of thousands of clones, 82% occurring once; the ten biggest clones make up 3.5% to 4%. Material for sequencing was PBMCs. These receptors originate from a man aged 50 to 60 in good health and CMV-seronegative.

V and J are TRBV5-4 and TRBJ2-5; TRBD2 matches at 9 bases. Per germline, CDR1 SGHNT and CDR2 YYREEE (reference sequence). The trim removed 0 bases at V and 1 base at J, leaving 7 bases unmatched. The CDR3 is made up of 17 amino acids. CDR3 DNA: TGTGCCAGCAGCTTGGTGGCTAGCGGGATCCCCCAAGAGACCCAGTACTTC. Its protein product is CASSLVASGIPQETQYF.

The V call is TRBV11-1, the J call TRBJ2-5; the match to TRBD2 covers 7 bases. Germline CDR1 SGHAT, CDR2 FQDESV (reference sequence). This CDR3 spans 13 amino acids. J was trimmed by 2 bases and V by 7 bases; bases with no gene match: 4. The CDR3 sequence: CASTRDYQETQYF. The CDR3, as DNA: TGTGCCAGCACCAGGGACTATCAAGAGACCCAGTACTTC.

This clone was found once. This chain uses TRBV9 with TRBJ2-1; TRBD2 matches 11 bases. Unmatched junction bases numbered 5, after V lost 4 bases and J lost 2 bases. Germline lookup yields CDR1 SGDLS and CDR2 YYNGEE. This CDR3 region has 16 residues. The chain's CDR3 is CASSSGTSGTYNEQFF. In DNA form, the CDR3 reads TGTGCCAGCAGCTCCGGGACTAGCGGTACCTACAATGAGCAGTTCTTC.

The chain joins TRBV10-3 to TRBJ1-2, with TRBD1 matching 9 bases. V lost 11 bases to trimming and J lost 1 base; unmatched junction nucleotides: 5. Germline V gene lookup returns CDR1 ENHRY and CDR2 SYGVKD. The CDR3 extends over 13 amino acids. The CDR3 DNA follows: TGTGCCGTCCGGGACAGGGATAACTATGGCTACACCTTC. Encoded protein: CAVRDRDNYGYTF.

This rearrangement joins TRBV10-3 to TRBJ1-5; TRBD1 matches 11 bases. Germline CDR1 ENHRY, CDR2 SYGVKD. The junction had 1 base not matched to a gene; V was cut back by 4 bases and J by 2 bases. The CDR3 runs 15 residues. CDR3 residues: CAISGGQGGNQPQHF. Here the CDR3 DNA reads TGTGCCATCAGTGGGGGACAGGGGGGCAATCAGCCCCAGCATTTT.

The chain couples TRBV5-1 to TRBJ2-7, with a possible D match to TRBD1 (5 bases). The ends were cut back, 1 base at V and 1 base at J, with 12 bases in the middle. Germline assignment: CDR1 SGHRS and CDR2 YFSETQ. The CDR3 spans 15 residues. This CDR3 is CASSLSAPGSYEQYF. The CDR3 DNA follows: TGCGCCAGCAGCTTGTCCGCCCCAGGGTCCTACGAGCAGTACTTC.

The chain links TRBV2 to TRBJ2-5; 11 nucleotides match TRBD2. Germline lookup yields CDR1 SNHLY and CDR2 FYNNEI. The CDR3 runs 15 residues. V lost 7 bases and J lost 5; bases outside the gene matches: 9. The CDR3 DNA reads as TGTGCCAGCAAATCAGGGACTAGCGGCGGTGAGACCCAGTACTTC. The encoded protein is CASKSGTSGGETQYF. Filled out from reference TRBV2 and TRBJ2-5, the complete variable domain reads EPEVTQTPSHQVTQMGQEVILRCVPISNHLYFYWYRQILGQKVEFLVSFYNNEISEKSEIFDDQFSVERPDGSNFTLKIRSTKLEDSAMYFCASKSGTSGGETQYFGPGTRLLVL.

The rearrangement uses TRBV5-4 and TRBJ1-5, with D perhaps matching TRBD1 (5 bases). CDR1 SGHNT and CDR2 YYREEE come from the germline V gene (reference sequence). V dropped 0 bases and J dropped 4 bases, with 14 bases sitting between them. There are 16 residues in the CDR3. Here the CDR3 reads CASSLAGGKGNQPQHF. The DNA for the CDR3 is TGTGCCAGCAGCTTGGCGGGGGGGAAAGGAAATCAGCCCCAGCATTTT.

This chain connects TRBV6-6 to TRBJ2-7; 11 positions match TRBD2. Germline loops: CDR1 MNHNY, CDR2 SVGAGI (reference sequence). The trim removed 6 bases at V and 1 base at J, leaving 5 bases unmatched. The CDR3 loop spans 15 amino acids. CDR3 in amino acids: CASRRGLAESYEQYF. For the CDR3, the DNA is TGTGCCAGCAGGCGGGGACTAGCGGAATCCTACGAGCAGTACTTC.

In this sample, this clone turned up once. V usage is TRBV29-1 and J usage is TRBJ2-1, with TRBD2 identical over 7 bases. The V segment lost 5 bases and the J segment 9 bases; nucleotides outside the gene matches: 13. Germline V lookup: CDR1 SQVTM, CDR2 ANQGSEA. The CDR3 consists of 14 residues. Here the CDR3 reads CSVQTSRVAGEQFF. For the CDR3, the DNA is TGCAGCGTTCAGACTAGCAGGGTGGCCGGTGAGCAGTTCTTC.

The chain carries TRBV6-5 and TRBJ1-4; the D gene is possibly TRBD1 (6 bases). The CDR3 sequence is 14 residues long. Deletions cut 4 bases from V and 3 bases from J, with 9 bases between. Germline V gene sequence: CDR1 MNHEY, CDR2 SVGAGI. CDR3 bases: TGTGCCAGCAGTTCAGGGGCGGCTAATGAAAAACTGTTTTTT. Encoded protein: CASSSGAANEKLFF.

The rearrangement joins TRBV2 to TRBJ2-2, with TRBD2 identical over 8 bases. This CDR3 comprises 15 residues. V shed 4 bases and J 7 bases; nucleotides not matched to a gene: 8. The germline gives CDR1 SNHLY, CDR2 FYNNEI. In nucleotides, the CDR3 is TGTGCCAGCAGTGCGGGAGGGCCACGAGACGGGGAGCTGTTTTTT. This encodes CASSAGGPRDGELFF.

In its sample, this clone was seen once. The chain combines TRBV19 with TRBJ2-5, with D tentatively TRBD2 (6 bases). The CDR3 covers 14 residues. V was clipped by 4 bases and J by 4 bases, with 13 bases between them. Germline CDR1 LNHDA, CDR2 SQIVND (reference sequence). CDR3 in DNA: TGTGCCAGTAGTACACCCGGGGGTGGAGAGACCCAGTACTTC. Amino acid sequence: CASSTPGGGETQYF.

This clone showed up just a few times. V is TRBV7-3 and J is TRBJ2-1; unclear D gene. V gave up 0 bases and J gave up 2 bases, with 14 bases separating them. The CDR3 sequence is 17 residues long. CDR1 and CDR2 from the germline V gene are SGHTA and FQGTGA. The CDR3 sequence: CASSLTPGAEAYNEQFF. CDR3 bases: TGTGCCAGCAGCTTAACGCCTGGAGCAGAAGCCTACAATGAGCAGTTCTTC.

The J gene is TRBJ1-4, the V gene TRBV2; tentatively, D is TRBD1 (6 bases). Deletions cut 6 bases from V and 2 bases from J, with 13 bases between. Looked up from germline, CDR1 is SNHLY and CDR2 is FYNNEI. The CDR3 loop spans 15 amino acids. CDR3 region: CASRTPRGTNEKLFF. As DNA, the CDR3 is TGTGCCAGCAGGACCCCCAGGGGCACTAATGAAAAACTGTTTTTT.

This sequence joins TRBV5-1 and TRBJ2-7; maybe TRBD2 (5 bases). From germline, CDR1 is SGHRS and CDR2 YFSETQ. The CDR3 loop spans 14 amino acids. V gave up 4 bases and J gave up 5 bases, with 16 bases separating them. The CDR3 is CASSPRGMGDEQYF. CDR3 nucleotides: TGCGCCAGCAGCCCTCGGGGTATGGGAGACGAGCAGTACTTC.

A few counts support this clone. The rearrangement uses TRBV4-1 and TRBJ2-2; 8 bases fit TRBD1. Germline V gene data show CDR1 as MGHRA and CDR2 as YSYEKL. The J segment lost 5 bases and the V segment lost 4 bases, leaving 9 bases of the junction unmatched. The CDR3 spans 16 residues. DNA of the CDR3: TGCGCCAGCAGCCTAATCTCCGGGACAGGTACCGGGGAGCTGTTTTTT. Residues: CASSLISGTGTGELFF.

J is TRBJ2-5 and V is TRBV4-3; D not resolved. Germline CDR1 reads LGHNA; CDR2 reads YSLEER. V was trimmed by 0 bases and J by 7 bases, leaving 12 bases between them. The CDR3 has 14 residues. CDR3 DNA: TGCGCCAGCAGCCAAGATCCCATCTCGGGGACCCAGTACTTC. As protein: CASSQDPISGTQYF.

This chain links TRBV9 with TRBJ2-7, with TRBD2 matching over 12 bases. There are 15 residues in the CDR3. The trim removed 3 bases at V and 5 bases at J, leaving 6 bases unmatched. Per the germline V gene, CDR1 is SGDLS and CDR2 is YYNGEE. CDR3 sequence: CASSATSGSRNEQYF. CDR3 in DNA: TGTGCCAGCAGCGCGACTAGCGGGAGCCGCAACGAGCAGTACTTC.

This clone was detected once. The V and J genes are TRBV6-1 and TRBJ2-5; D unclear. The end of the DNA is better explained by TRBJ2-7, so the J call may be wrong. Germline loops: CDR1 MNHNS, CDR2 SASEGT. This CDR3 comprises 16 residues. Here the CDR3 DNA reads TGTGCCAGCAGTGAAGGAGGCCTCCTCTCCCCCTACGAGCAGTACTTC. Translated, it gives CASSEGGLLSPYEQYF.

V gene TRBV2 combines with J gene TRBJ2-7; possibly TRBD2 for D (6 bases). The length of the CDR3 is 11 residues. V lost 7 bases to trimming and J lost 4 bases, with 8 bases between them. Germline V gene sequence: CDR1 SNHLY, CDR2 FYNNEI. CDR3 sequence: CASTGTYEQYF. CDR3 bases: TGTGCCAGCACCGGGACTTACGAGCAGTACTTC.

The chain has TRBV19 and TRBJ2-3; 7 bases agree with TRBD1. CDR3 length: 16 amino acids. J was trimmed by 3 bases and V by 1 base; bases with no gene match: 7. Germline-derived CDR1 and CDR2 are LNHDA and SQIVND (reference sequence). The CDR3 sequence: CASSIGGGVGTDTQYF. For the CDR3, the DNA is TGTGCCAGTAGTATAGGAGGGGGCGTAGGGACAGATACGCAGTATTTT.

This chain uses TRBV5-1 with TRBJ2-2, with D maybe TRBD2 (5 bases). Trimming removed 0 bases from V and 8 bases from J, with 8 bases in between. The CDR3 runs 13 residues. Per germline, CDR1 SGHRS and CDR2 YFSETQ. In nucleotides, the CDR3 is TGCGCCAGCAGCTTGGGACTATTTGGGGAGCTGTTTTTT. Amino acid sequence: CASSLGLFGELFF.

The chain recombines TRBV9 with TRBJ2-2, with TRBD2 matching 8 bases. The junction had 20 bases not matched to a gene; V was cut back by 0 bases and J by 4 bases. Germline lookup yields CDR1 SGDLS and CDR2 YYNGEE. The CDR3 has 21 amino acids. The CDR3 nucleotides are TGTGCCAGCAGCGTAGAGAAGTGGCGGACTAGCATTAGACGATGCACCGGGGAGCTGTTTTTT. Protein: CASSVEKWRTSIRRCTGELFF.

This clone has more than one count but fewer than ten. J is TRBJ2-7 and V is TRBV4-3; 7 bases fit TRBD2. Germline V gene data show CDR1 as LGHNA and CDR2 as YSLEER. The CDR3 has 19 residues. J lost 4 bases, V lost 0 bases, and 18 bases had no gene match. CDR3 sequence (DNA): TGCGCCAGCAGCCAAGATCCCAGTGGGAGGGGATGGCCCTCTTACGAGCAGTACTTC. This gives the protein CASSQDPSGRGWPSYEQYF.

V is TRBV9 and J is TRBJ1-1; maybe TRBD1 (5 bases). The germline gives CDR1 SGDLS, CDR2 YYNGEE. The CDR3 consists of 15 residues. V lost 0 bases to trimming and J lost 7 bases, with 16 bases between them. The DNA for the CDR3 is TGTGCCAGCAGCGTAGAAGTGGGGGGGAATCGTGAAGCTTTCTTT. It is translated as CASSVEVGGNREAFF.

The rearrangement links TRBV18 to TRBJ1-3; D is unresolved. V was trimmed by 0 bases and J by 1 base, leaving 7 bases between them. Germline V lookup: CDR1 KGHSH, CDR2 LQKENI. The CDR3 has 15 amino acids. The CDR3 protein is CASSPPRPSGNTIYF. The CDR3 DNA sequence: TGTGCCAGCTCACCACCGCGGCCGTCTGGAAACACCATATATTTT.